The 5 T cell receptor beta chains in this list originate from one sample, sequenced in a study of T cell responses to AZD1222 COVID-19 vaccine. The data were produced by immunoSEQ multiplex PCR, yet TCRdb's version contains in-frame clones alone and is incomplete. The sample holds about 96,000 clones, about 90% seen once. Source: peripheral blood, taken on day 0 of AZD1222 vaccination. These receptors came from an adult in good health.

This chain connects TRBV28 to TRBJ1-3, with D possibly being TRBD1 (5 bases). Germline V lookup: CDR1 MDHEN, CDR2 SYDVKM. The CDR3 has 18 amino acids. Trimming removed 3 bases from V and 2 bases from J, with 20 bases in between. Here the CDR3 DNA reads TGTGCCAGCAGTTTGCTCGGGGGGTCCAAAGATACTGGAAACACCATATATTTT. The encoded protein is CASSLLGGSKDTGNTIYF. The full variable domain, completed using reference TRBV28 and TRBJ1-3, is DVKVTQSSRYLVKRTGEKVFLECVQDMDHENMFWYRQDPGLGLRLIYFSYDVKMKEKGDIPEGYSVSREKKERFSLILESASTNQTSMYLCASSLLGGSKDTGNTIYFGEGSWLTVV.

J is TRBJ2-7 and V is TRBV28; either TRBD1 or TRBD2 may supply D (5 bases each). The ends were cut back, 5 bases at V and 0 bases at J, with 17 bases in the middle. Germline lookup yields CDR1 MDHEN and CDR2 SYDVKM. The CDR3 is 16 amino acids. The CDR3 reads CASSRPSSGSSYEQYF. The CDR3 DNA sequence: TGTGCCAGCAGTCGACCCTCCTCAGGGAGCTCCTACGAGCAGTACTTC.

CDR3 amino acids: CASSIDGLNTEAFF. CDR3 nucleotides: TGTGCCAGTAGTATAGACGGCCTGAACACTGAAGCTTTCTTT. The gene calls are TRBV19 and TRBJ1-1; D is unresolved. Per germline, CDR1 LNHDA and CDR2 SQIVND (reference sequence). V was pared by 0 bases and J by 0 bases, with 5 bases between. The CDR3 runs 14 residues.

The J gene is TRBJ2-1, the V gene TRBV7-6; no clear D. CDR1 SGHVS and CDR2 FNYEAQ come from the germline V gene. Trimming pared 5 bases from V and 7 bases from J, leaving 15 bases between. The CDR3 is made up of 14 amino acids. The CDR3, as DNA: TGTGCCAGCAGCCCGGAGATTAGTAGGAATGAGCAGTTCTTC. It yields the protein CASSPEISRNEQFF.

The genes are TRBV27 and TRBJ2-7; 8 bases are a match to TRBD2. With V trimmed by 4 bases and J by 0 bases, 5 bases remained unmatched. This CDR3 comprises 15 residues. Germline V gene sequence: CDR1 MNHEY, CDR2 SMNVEV (reference sequence). The CDR3 DNA follows: TGTGCCAGCAGTTCCCGACTAGCGAGCTCCTACGAGCAGTACTTC. Translation gives CASSSRLASSYEQYF.